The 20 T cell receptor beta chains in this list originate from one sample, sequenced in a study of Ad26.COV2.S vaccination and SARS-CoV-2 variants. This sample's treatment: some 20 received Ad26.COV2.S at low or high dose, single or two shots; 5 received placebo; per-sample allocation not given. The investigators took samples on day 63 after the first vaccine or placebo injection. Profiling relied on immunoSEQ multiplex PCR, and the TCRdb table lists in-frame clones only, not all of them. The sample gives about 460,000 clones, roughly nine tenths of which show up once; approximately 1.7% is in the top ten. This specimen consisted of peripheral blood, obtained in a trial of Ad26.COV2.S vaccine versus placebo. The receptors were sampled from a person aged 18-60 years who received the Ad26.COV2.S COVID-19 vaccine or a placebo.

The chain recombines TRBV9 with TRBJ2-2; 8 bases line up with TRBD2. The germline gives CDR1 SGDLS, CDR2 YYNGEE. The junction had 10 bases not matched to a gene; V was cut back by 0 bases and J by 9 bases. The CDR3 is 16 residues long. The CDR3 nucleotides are TGTGCCAGCAGCGTAGCACCGGGACTAGTGGGCCGGGAGCTGTTTTTT. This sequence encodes CASSVAPGLVGRELFF.

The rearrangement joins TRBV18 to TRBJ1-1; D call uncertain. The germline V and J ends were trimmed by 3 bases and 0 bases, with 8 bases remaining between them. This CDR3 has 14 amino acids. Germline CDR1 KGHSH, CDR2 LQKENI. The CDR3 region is CASSPGVMNTEAFF. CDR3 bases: TGTGCCAGCTCACCTGGGGTTATGAACACTGAAGCTTTCTTT.

The CDR3 spells CASRVVGGNSPLHF. CDR3 sequence (DNA): TGTGCCAGCAGAGTCGTAGGCGGGAATTCACCCCTCCACTTT. The chain combines TRBV6-5 with TRBJ1-6; D is uncertain. V was trimmed by 6 bases and J by 7 bases, leaving 13 bases between them. CDR3 length: 14 amino acids. Germline CDR1 MNHEY, CDR2 SVGAGI.

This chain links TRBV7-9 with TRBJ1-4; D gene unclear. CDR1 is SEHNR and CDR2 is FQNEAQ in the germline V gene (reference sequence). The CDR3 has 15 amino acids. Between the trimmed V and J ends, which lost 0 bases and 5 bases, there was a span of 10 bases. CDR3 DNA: TGTGCCAGCAGCTTAGCGGCAGCGATGAATGAAAAACTGTTTTTT. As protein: CASSLAAAMNEKLFF.

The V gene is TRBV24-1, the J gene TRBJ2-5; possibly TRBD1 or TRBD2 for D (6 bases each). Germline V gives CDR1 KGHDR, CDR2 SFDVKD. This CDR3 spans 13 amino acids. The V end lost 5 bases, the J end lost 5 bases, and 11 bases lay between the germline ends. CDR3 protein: CATSGQGRETQYF. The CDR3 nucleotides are TGTGCCACCAGTGGGCAGGGGAGGGAGACCCAGTACTTC.

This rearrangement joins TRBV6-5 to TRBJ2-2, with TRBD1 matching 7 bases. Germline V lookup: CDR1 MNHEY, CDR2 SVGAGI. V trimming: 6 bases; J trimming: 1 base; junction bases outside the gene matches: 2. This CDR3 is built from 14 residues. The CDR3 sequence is CASSRDRNTGELFF. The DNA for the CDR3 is TGTGCCAGCAGCCGGGACAGGAACACCGGGGAGCTGTTTTTT.

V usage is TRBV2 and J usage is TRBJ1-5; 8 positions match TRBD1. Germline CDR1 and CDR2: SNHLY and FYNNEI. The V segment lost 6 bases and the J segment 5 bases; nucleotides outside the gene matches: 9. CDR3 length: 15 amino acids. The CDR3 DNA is TGTGCCAGCAGCGCCAGGGGGCGCGGCGATCAGCCCCAGCATTTT. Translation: CASSARGRGDQPQHF.

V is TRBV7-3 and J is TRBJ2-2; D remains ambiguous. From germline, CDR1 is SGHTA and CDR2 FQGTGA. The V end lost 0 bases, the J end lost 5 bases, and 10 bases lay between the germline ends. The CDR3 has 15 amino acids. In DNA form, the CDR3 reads TGTGCCAGCAGCTTAACTCAGTCCGGGACCGGGGAGCTGTTTTTT. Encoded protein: CASSLTQSGTGELFF.

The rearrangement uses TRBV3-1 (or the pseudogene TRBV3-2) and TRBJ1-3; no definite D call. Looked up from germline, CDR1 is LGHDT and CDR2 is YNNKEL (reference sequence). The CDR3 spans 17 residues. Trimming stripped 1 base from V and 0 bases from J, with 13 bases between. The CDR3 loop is CASSQGRVGSSGNTIYF. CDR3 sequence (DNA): TGTGCCAGCAGCCAAGGACGGGTGGGGAGCTCTGGAAACACCATATATTTT.

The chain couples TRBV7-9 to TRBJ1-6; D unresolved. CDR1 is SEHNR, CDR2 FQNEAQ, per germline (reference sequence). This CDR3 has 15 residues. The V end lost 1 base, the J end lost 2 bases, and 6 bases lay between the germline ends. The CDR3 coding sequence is TGTGCCAGCAGCTTAGACCCAACCTATAATTCACCCCTCCACTTT. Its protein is CASSLDPTYNSPLHF.

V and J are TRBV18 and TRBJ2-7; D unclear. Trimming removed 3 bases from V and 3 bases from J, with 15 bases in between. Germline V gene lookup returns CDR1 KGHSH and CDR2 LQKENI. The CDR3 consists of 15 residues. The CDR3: CASSPSSLQRYEQYF. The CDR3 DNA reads TGTGCCAGCTCACCGTCCAGTCTGCAGCGCTACGAGCAGTACTTC. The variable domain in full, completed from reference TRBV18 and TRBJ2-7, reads NAGVMQNPRHLVRRRGQEARLRCSPMKGHSHVYWYRQLPEEGLKFMVYLQKENIIDESGMPKERFSAEFPKEGPSILRIQQVVRGDSAAYFCASSPSSLQRYEQYFGPGTRLTVT.

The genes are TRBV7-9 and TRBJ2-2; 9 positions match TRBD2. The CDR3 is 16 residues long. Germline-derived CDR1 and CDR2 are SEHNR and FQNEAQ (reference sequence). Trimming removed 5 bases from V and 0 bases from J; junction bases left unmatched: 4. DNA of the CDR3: TGTGCCAGCAGCCAATTAGCGGGGGCGAACACCGGGGAGCTGTTTTTT. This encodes CASSQLAGANTGELFF.

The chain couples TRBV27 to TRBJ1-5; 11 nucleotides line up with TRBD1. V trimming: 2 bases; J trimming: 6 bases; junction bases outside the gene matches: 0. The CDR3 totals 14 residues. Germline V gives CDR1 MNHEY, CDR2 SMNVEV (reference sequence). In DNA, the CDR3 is TGTGCCAGCAGTTTAGGGACAGGGGGTCAGCCCCAGCATTTT. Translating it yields CASSLGTGGQPQHF.

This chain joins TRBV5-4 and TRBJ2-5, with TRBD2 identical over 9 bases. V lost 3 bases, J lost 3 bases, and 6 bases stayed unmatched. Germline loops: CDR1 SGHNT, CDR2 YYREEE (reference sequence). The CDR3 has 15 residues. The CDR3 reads CASSSKVAGEETQYF. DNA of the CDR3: TGTGCCAGCAGCTCTAAAGTAGCGGGAGAAGAGACCCAGTACTTC. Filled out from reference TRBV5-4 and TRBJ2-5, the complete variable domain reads ETGVTQSPTHLIKTRGQQVTLRCSSQSGHNTVSWYQQALGQGPQFIFQYYREEENGRGNFPPRFSGLQFPNYSSELNVNALELDDSALYLCASSSKVAGEETQYFGPGTRLLVL.

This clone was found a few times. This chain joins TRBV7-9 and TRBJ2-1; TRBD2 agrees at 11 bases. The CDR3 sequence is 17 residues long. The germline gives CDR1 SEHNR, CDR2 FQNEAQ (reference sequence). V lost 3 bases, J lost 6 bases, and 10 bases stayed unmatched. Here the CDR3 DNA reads TGTGCCAGCAGCTTTGGGCTTCAACTAGCGGGAGTCAATGAGCAGTTCTTC. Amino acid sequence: CASSFGLQLAGVNEQFF.

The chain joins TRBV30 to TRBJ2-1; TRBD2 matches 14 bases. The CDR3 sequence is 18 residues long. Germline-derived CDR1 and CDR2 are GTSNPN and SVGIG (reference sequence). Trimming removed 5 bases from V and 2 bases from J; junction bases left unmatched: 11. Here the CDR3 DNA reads TGTGCCTGGGAGAGACTAGCGGGGGGGCGGGTCCCCTACAATGAGCAGTTCTTC. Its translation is CAWERLAGGRVPYNEQFF.

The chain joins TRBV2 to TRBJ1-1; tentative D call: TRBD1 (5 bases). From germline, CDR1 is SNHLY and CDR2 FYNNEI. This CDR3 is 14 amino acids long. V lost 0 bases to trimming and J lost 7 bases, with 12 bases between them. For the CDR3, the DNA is TGTGCCAGCAGTGAAGCGCGGGGGTACGGTGAAGCTTTCTTT. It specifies CASSEARGYGEAFF.

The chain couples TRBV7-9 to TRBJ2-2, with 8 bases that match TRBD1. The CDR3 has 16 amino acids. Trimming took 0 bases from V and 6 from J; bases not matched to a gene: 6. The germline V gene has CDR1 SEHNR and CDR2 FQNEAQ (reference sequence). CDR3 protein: CASSLATGGWPGELFF. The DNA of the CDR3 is TGTGCCAGCAGCTTAGCTACAGGGGGATGGCCCGGGGAGCTGTTTTTT.

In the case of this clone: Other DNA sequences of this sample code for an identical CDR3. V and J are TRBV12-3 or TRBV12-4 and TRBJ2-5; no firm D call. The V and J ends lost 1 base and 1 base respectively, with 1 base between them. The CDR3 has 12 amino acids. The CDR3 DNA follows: TGTGCCAGCAGTTTAGGCCAAGAGACCCAGTACTTC. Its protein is CASSLGQETQYF.

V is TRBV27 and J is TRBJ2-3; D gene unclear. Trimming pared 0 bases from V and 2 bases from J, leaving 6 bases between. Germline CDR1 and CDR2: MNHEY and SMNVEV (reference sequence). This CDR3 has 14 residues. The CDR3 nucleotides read TGTGCCAGCAGTTTATCCCGCCTCACAGATACGCAGTATTTT. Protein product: CASSLSRLTDTQYF.